This entry lists 20 T cell receptor beta chains sequenced from one sample in a study of technical replicates of blood from a handful of donors (dated by TCRdb to the late 2010s). Preparation of the library involved the immunoSEQ multiplex PCR assay. Held by TCRdb, this immuneACCESS table contains in-frame sequences only and omits some clones. Under half of the omission traces to an unresolved V gene where checked; the cause of the rest is unknown. The sample yields approximately 13,000 clones; around 86% were counted once. The ten largest clones add up to roughly 11% of the sample. Sequenced material: PBMCs. The receptors were gathered from a human donor in good health.

V and J are TRBV11-2 and TRBJ2-7; 8 bases are a match to TRBD2. V was pared by 1 base and J by 4 bases, with 6 bases of the junction left unmatched. The CDR3 totals 15 residues. The V gene's germline CDR1 is SGHAT and CDR2 FQNNGV. CDR3 sequence: CASSLGLAMTYEQYF. CDR3 sequence (DNA): TGTGCCAGCAGCTTAGGACTAGCGATGACATACGAGCAGTACTTC.

The rearrangement uses TRBV7-6 and TRBJ2-7; no clear D gene. The V end lost 2 bases, the J end lost 4 bases, and 12 bases lay between the germline ends. Germline CDR1 reads SGHVS; CDR2 reads FNYEAQ. This CDR3 is built from 14 residues. CDR3 DNA sequence: TGTGCCAGCAGCTTATTGTTTGGTGCGTACGAGCAGTACTTC. This gives the protein CASSLLFGAYEQYF.

This chain joins TRBV5-4 and TRBJ2-3; TRBD2 aligns across 8 bases. Losses at the gene ends were 4 bases for V and 0 bases for J; bases not matched to a gene: 10. The CDR3 length is 17 residues. From germline, CDR1 is SGHNT and CDR2 YYREEE (reference sequence). The CDR3 loop is CASSHALLAASTDTQYF. CDR3 nucleotide sequence: TGTGCCAGCAGCCATGCCTTACTAGCGGCTAGCACAGATACGCAGTATTTT.

The chain combines TRBV5-1 with TRBJ2-3; 12 positions match TRBD2. This CDR3 is 15 amino acids long. CDR1 SGHRS and CDR2 YFSETQ come from the germline V gene. V was pared by 0 bases and J by 8 bases, with 4 bases of the junction left unmatched. The CDR3 is CASSLGGLAGSTQYF. DNA of the CDR3: TGCGCCAGCAGCTTGGGAGGACTAGCGGGAAGTACGCAGTATTTT. Using reference TRBV5-1 and TRBJ2-3 for the parts outside the CDR3, the full variable domain is KAGVTQTPRYLIKTRGQQVTLSCSPISGHRSVSWYQQTPGQGLQFLFEYFSETQRNKGNFPGRFSGRQFSNSRSEMNVSTLELGDSALYLCASSLGGLAGSTQYFGPGTRLTVL.

The chain uses TRBV28 and TRBJ2-3; TRBD2 might be the D (6 bases). The CDR3 runs 16 residues. The germline V and J ends were trimmed by 3 bases and 0 bases, with 13 bases remaining between them. Germline loops: CDR1 MDHEN, CDR2 SYDVKM. This CDR3 reads CASSFRLSGSTDTQYF. The CDR3 DNA sequence: TGTGCCAGCAGTTTCCGGCTTAGCGGAAGCACAGATACGCAGTATTTT.

The rearrangement joins TRBV10-3 to TRBJ2-5; D gene unclear. Trimming took off 3 bases at V and 1 base at J, with 6 bases between the two ends. Germline values: CDR1 ENHRY, CDR2 SYGVKD. This CDR3 contains 13 residues. As DNA, the CDR3 is TGTGCCATCAGTGATCTCCGCCAAGAGACCCAGTACTTC. This sequence encodes CAISDLRQETQYF.

The genes are TRBV10-1 and TRBJ2-5; 7 bases line up with TRBD2. This CDR3 region has 17 residues. The germline gives CDR1 WNHNN, CDR2 SYGVQD (reference sequence). V shed 0 bases and J 2 bases; nucleotides not matched to a gene: 9. CDR3 sequence: CASSESPPGGSQETQYF. The CDR3 bases are TGCGCCAGCAGTGAGTCCCCCCCGGGAGGTTCGCAAGAGACCCAGTACTTC.

J is TRBJ1-4 and V is TRBV9; no clear D. V was cut by 2 bases and J by 2 bases, with 13 bases left in between. CDR1 and CDR2 (germline): SGDLS, YYNGEE. The CDR3 consists of 16 residues. CDR3 in amino acids: CASSVEGQRTNEKLFF. DNA of the CDR3: TGTGCCAGCAGCGTGGAGGGCCAAAGGACTAATGAAAAACTGTTTTTT.

The V and J genes are TRBV10-3 and TRBJ2-5, with a possible D match to TRBD2 (5 bases). Per germline, CDR1 ENHRY and CDR2 SYGVKD. The V and J ends lost 2 bases and 8 bases respectively, with 15 bases between them. The CDR3 runs 14 residues. CDR3 in DNA: TGTGCCATCAGTGAGCAAGGCGCCGGAGGAACCCAGTACTTC. Translating it yields CAISEQGAGGTQYF.

The chain uses TRBV7-6 and TRBJ1-4, with 9 positions matching TRBD1. CDR1 is SGHVS, CDR2 FNYEAQ, per germline. With 5 bases clipped from V and 4 bases from J, the junction kept 5 bases outside the gene matches. CDR3 length: 15 residues. CDR3 region: CASSPTGGFNEKLFF. The DNA of the CDR3 is TGTGCCAGCAGCCCGACAGGGGGATTTAATGAAAAACTGTTTTTT.

This chain uses TRBV7-3 with TRBJ1-2; the D is unclear. The CDR3 is 17 amino acids. The germline CDR1 and CDR2 sequences are SGHTA and FQGTGA. The CDR3 DNA reads TGTCGGGGTAAATATCGTTTAGGGATGCTTGGGGAGTATGGCTACACCTTC. This sequence encodes CRGKYRLGMLGEYGYTF. Using reference TRBV7-3 and TRBJ1-2 for the parts outside the CDR3, the full variable domain is GAGVSQTPSNKVTEKGKYVELRCDPISGHTALYWYRQSLGQGPEFLIYFQGTGAADDSGLPNDRFFAVRPEGSVSTLKIQRTERGDSAVYLCRGKYRLGMLGEYGYTFGSGTRLTVV.

This clone was counted a single time. The chain combines TRBV2 with TRBJ1-5; weak D call: TRBD1 (6 bases). This CDR3 has 13 residues. Trimming stripped 5 bases from V and 9 bases from J, with 14 bases between. Germline CDR1 and CDR2: SNHLY and FYNNEI. In DNA, the CDR3 is TGTGCCAGCAGTTGGGACACCCAAGGGCCCCAGCATTTT. Protein: CASSWDTQGPQHF.

The J gene is TRBJ1-4, the V gene TRBV19; D gene uncertain. CDR3 size: 16 residues. V lost 5 bases and J 4 bases, leaving 17 bases between the germline ends. CDR1 is LNHDA and CDR2 is SQIVND in the germline V gene (reference sequence). The CDR3 nucleotides read TGTGCCAGTAGTCCAACCCTCGTCAGCGATAATGAAAAACTGTTTTTT. Amino acid sequence: CASSPTLVSDNEKLFF.

The chain employs TRBV5-1 and TRBJ2-7; D is possibly TRBD1 (5 bases). In germline, CDR1 is SGHRS, CDR2 YFSETQ. This CDR3 is 17 amino acids long. V dropped 6 bases and J dropped 2 bases, with 24 bases sitting between them. The CDR3 DNA is TGCGCCAGCATCGCCCCCCGGATCAGGGCAGTCACCTACGAGCAGTACTTC. Its protein product is CASIAPRIRAVTYEQYF.

This sequence joins TRBV5-1 and TRBJ1-1; 8 positions match TRBD1. The CDR3 contains 17 residues. Trimming removed 4 bases from V and 0 bases from J; junction bases left unmatched: 11. Looked up from germline, CDR1 is SGHRS and CDR2 is YFSETQ. Here the CDR3 reads CASSHPPGQVMNTEAFF. Here the CDR3 DNA reads TGCGCCAGCAGCCACCCTCCGGGACAGGTCATGAACACTGAAGCTTTCTTT. Variable domain in full (rest from reference TRBV5-1 and TRBJ1-1): KAGVTQTPRYLIKTRGQQVTLSCSPISGHRSVSWYQQTPGQGLQFLFEYFSETQRNKGNFPGRFSGRQFSNSRSEMNVSTLELGDSALYLCASSHPPGQVMNTEAFFGQGTRLTVV.

The chain is built from TRBV11-2 and TRBJ2-5; D might be TRBD2 (5 bases). The CDR3 covers 14 residues. Per germline, CDR1 SGHAT and CDR2 FQNNGV. V was pared by 0 bases and J by 7 bases, with 12 bases between. Here the CDR3 DNA reads TGTGCCAGCAGCTTAGAGGCGGGCGGCGGGACCCAGTACTTC. Protein product: CASSLEAGGGTQYF.

V usage is TRBV6-1 and J usage is TRBJ2-3; 8 bases line up with TRBD1. Trimming cost V 3 bases and J 4 bases; bases outside gene matches: 3. CDR3 length equals 14 residues. CDR1 and CDR2 from the germline V gene are MNHNS and SASEGT. The CDR3 DNA reads as TGTGCCAGCAGTGAGGGGACAGGCCCAGATACGCAGTATTTT. Protein: CASSEGTGPDTQYF.

This chain joins TRBV6-1 and TRBJ2-7; tentatively, D is TRBD2 (5 bases). The CDR3 totals 13 residues. CDR1 is MNHNS, CDR2 SASEGT, per germline. V lost 1 base and J lost 6, with 10 bases in between. This CDR3 is CASSEGLASEQYF. The CDR3 DNA is TGTGCCAGCAGTGAAGGGCTAGCAAGCGAGCAGTACTTC.

As DNA, the CDR3 is TGTGCCAGCCCGGTGGCGGGAATTAAAGAGACCCAGTACTTC. It is translated as CASPVAGIKETQYF. The gene calls are TRBV6-6 and TRBJ2-5; the D gene is possibly TRBD2 (6 bases). Trimming stripped 8 bases from V and 3 bases from J, with 16 bases between. In germline, CDR1 is MNHNY, CDR2 SVGAGI (reference sequence). This CDR3 is built from 14 residues.

This clone was observed once. The chain employs TRBV28 and TRBJ2-3, with 8 nucleotides matching TRBD2. Unmatched junction bases numbered 9, after V lost 5 bases and J lost 5 bases. The CDR3 consists of 15 residues. Per germline, CDR1 MDHEN and CDR2 SYDVKM. The CDR3 reads CASSKSSGAGDTQYF. The CDR3, as DNA: TGTGCCAGCAGTAAAAGTAGCGGGGCCGGAGATACGCAGTATTTT.